This T cell receptor beta chain is drawn from a study of vaccination effects on CD4 cells after COVID-19 (dated by TCRdb to 2022 to 2024). For the wider study: Each participant got two doses of an mRNA SARS-CoV-2 vaccine, either BNT162b2 or mRNA-1273. SARS-CoV-2 spike-specific CD4+ TCR repertoires from before and after mRNA vaccination were compared in COVID-19 convalescent patients and in infection-naive vaccine recipients. The full study included some 10 COVID-19 convalescent patients and a few SARS-CoV-2-naive healthy vaccine recipients. Cultures from other donors in the study were sequenced using the Oncomine TCR Beta short-read assay on an Illumina iSeq 100.

Measured from the cysteine to the phenylalanine, the CDR3 is 15 residues long. Solely the CDR3 DNA is kept, with 45 bases framed from the first base. Reading the germline V gene gives CDR1 LGHNT and CDR2 FRNRAP. V is shortened by 5 bases, J by 3 bases, and the region joining them spans 16 bases. Libraries were prepared through the immunoSEQ multiplex PCR assay. DNA from the cultured and isolated CD4+ T cells underwent TCR beta CDR3 sequencing. The original pipeline was this. Non-productive TCR sequences were removed, reads were trimmed to the CDR3 region, and CDR3s of at least 7 amino acids were retained. Antigen-specific clonotypes were identified using the MANAFEST web app by comparison of expansion in peptide wells against reference cultures. Positive clones required FDR<0.05 expansion versus reference and all other wells, odds ratio above 5, and frequency above 0.1% in two replicate wells. A clonotype was defined as cross-reactive if the clonotype was significantly expanded both in SARS-CoV-2 spike wells and in at least one common cold coronavirus spike condition. Levenshtein distance calculated with the stringdist R package was used to assess CDR3 similarity, and unrooted trees were constructed with ape in R 3.6.1. Sourced from immuneACCESS, this table was stored by TCRdb with only in-frame sequences that have V and J called. A share of the clones is absent; for the studies checked, an unresolved V gene accounts for under half, and the remainder has no known explanation. That table supplies the V and J calls and clone size; D and trimming were determined from the DNA. A total of 25,000 or so clones appear in this sample, 70% to 75% of them only once. The ten largest clones take up about 4.6% of the sample.

In the ViraFEST assay, PBMC were stimulated with viral peptide pools, and antigen-specific CD4+ T cell clonotypes were then identified by expansion using TCR sequencing. After less than 13 days of culture, CD4+ T cells were isolated with the EasySep CD4+ T cell isolation kit. None of the healthy vaccine recipients had a prior SARS-CoV-2 infection, which was confirmed by nucleocapsid antibody tests that came back negative both before and after vaccination. Approximately 2 million PBMC per well were cultured with 9 to 10 ug/ml peptides in IMDM containing 5% human AB serum, about 9 IU/ml IL-2 and gentamicin. Half of the culture medium was replaced with fresh IL-2-containing medium on days 3 and 7. Unless noted otherwise, every peptide stimulation condition was grown in triplicate wells. PBMC were separated from whole blood using Ficoll-Paque Plus gradient centrifugation and were then either cryopreserved at -140C or used fresh. The overlapping peptide pools covered the spike proteins of SARS-CoV-2 and of the common cold coronaviruses HCoV-NL63, HCoV-OC43 and HCoV-229E. The QIAamp micro DNA kit was used to extract genomic DNA from the cultured CD4+ T cells.

The study at large found these results: The study was limited by a small number of convalescent patients and lacked early post-infection timepoints. At late post-vaccination timepoints, both infection-induced and vaccine-induced clones showed marked clonal contraction, consistent with waning T cell responses. In healthy vaccine recipients, vaccine-induced clones were almost all SARS-CoV-2 mono-reactive, with only 1 of 255 being cross-reactive with common cold coronaviruses.

Remarks on this clone: Its antigen remains unidentified. No qualities accompany the bases; no much larger clone lies one base away.

The clonotype was recovered from a human donor who received a COVID-19 vaccine. This material consisted of CD4+ T cells from PBMCs cultured with SARS-CoV-2 spike peptides, taken before COVID-19 vaccination. The sample's cell subset or site label, in plain terms: SARS-CoV-2 spike overlapping peptide pool stimulation. The V gene is TRBV12-5 and the J gene is TRBJ1-2, with TRBD1 perhaps the D gene, on 5 matching bases. The nucleotides read TGTGCTAGTGGTCCCACACCGGGACCGGACTATGGCTACACCTTC. This yields the protein CASGPTPGPDYGYTF.